The following is a TCR beta chain sequence with its context. The target of this receptor is not known. The input lacks base qualities; no much larger clone sits a single base away. The CDR3 numbers 15 residues from cysteine through phenylalanine. The sequence is cut down to CDR3 DNA, 45 bases in frame from base 1. Looking up the germline V gene yields CDR1 SGHDT and CDR2 YYEEEE. V and J lose 4 bases and 2 bases, and a span of 14 bases separates them. Patients with autoimmune disease history or receiving systemic immunosuppression were excluded from the trial. Peripheral blood for TCR sequencing was collected from all dose cohorts at baseline, on cycle 4 day 1, and on cycle 7 day 1. The samples were drawn from a first-in-human, open-label, multicenter phase I dose-escalation trial of ivuxolimab. Adults with locally advanced or metastatic melanoma, renal cell carcinoma, hepatocellular carcinoma or head and neck squamous cell carcinoma were enrolled in the trial. Before TCR sequencing, CD4+ T cells and CD8+ T cells were sorted from peripheral blood as separate populations.

The data derive from a study of OX40 agonist ivuxolimab in advanced cancers. Regarding the complete study: The costimulatory receptor OX40 (CD134) was targeted by ivuxolimab, a fully human IgG2 agonistic monoclonal antibody. Partial responses occurred in three dose-escalation patients: two with cutaneous melanoma and one with hepatocellular carcinoma. Intravenous ivuxolimab was administered to patients every 2 weeks at six dose levels: 0.01, 0.1, 0.3, 1.5, 3 and 10 mg/kg. In the dose-escalation cohort, 65% to 85% of patients were male, and the mean age was approximately 60 years with a range of 23 to 79. Prior anti-PD-1, anti-PD-L1 or anti-CTLA-4 therapy was permitted, and checkpoint inhibitors had been received by less than 45% of dose-escalation patients. Of the 50 to 55 dose-escalation patients, hepatocellular carcinoma was present in around 20, melanoma in roughly 15, renal cell carcinoma in 9 and head and neck cancer in 9. The monotherapy dose-escalation portion (N ≈ 57 patients) of the phase I ivuxolimab trial is reported in the paper. Peripheral TCRbeta sequencing was intended to test whether TCR sequence diversity was altered and clonal T-cell expansion was caused by ivuxolimab. Broad study findings and their caveats: Low levels of normalized T-cell clonal expansion were also seen in some nonresponding patients. Which antigens the clonally expanded peripheral T cells were specific for was not determined. On average, CD8+ T cells showed more expanded clones than CD4+ T cells after ivuxolimab. At doses of 0.1 to 3.0 mg/kg, clonal expansion of both CD4+ and CD8+ blood T cells was observed from baseline to week 6. In the 0.1-3.0 mg/kg groups, partial responders had among the lowest normalized peripheral clonal expansion, particularly in CD8+ T cells.

Genomic DNA was extracted from sorted cells for sequencing of the TCRbeta CDR3 region. The immunoSEQ Assay was used for sequencing of TCRbeta CDR3 regions. TCRdb obtained this table from immuneACCESS and retained in-frame rearrangements with V and J assigned. These tables miss some clones; where compared with another copy, unresolved V genes account for less than half of the shortfall, and the remainder is unexplained. Across this sample there are about 38,000 clones, with about 80% seen only once. Approximately 6.9% of the sample belongs to the ten largest clones. The chain is assembled from TRBV5-6 and TRBJ2-3; the D gene assignment is perhaps TRBD1 or TRBD2, with each matching 5 bases. This TCR came from an adult with an advanced solid tumor such as melanoma, head and neck, liver or kidney cancer. Sample: CD4+ or CD8+ T cells sorted from blood, taken in a trial of the OX40 agonist ivuxolimab. The CDR3 region has the sequence CASSMGPTSTDTQYF. In nucleotides, the sequence is TGTGCCAGCAGCATGGGACCAACGTCCACAGATACGCAGTATTTT.